The T cell receptor beta chain under discussion was sequenced for a study of blood T cell repertoires in COVID-19. Here immunoSEQ multiplex PCR was the method, and the copy in TCRdb shows in-frame clones only, minus some. The data hold over 100,000 clones, with about 89% observed a single time. V was pared by 2 bases and J by 1 base, with 3 bases of the junction left unmatched. This CDR3 is built from 16 residues. Germline V gene data show CDR1 as GTSNPN and CDR2 as SVGIG (reference sequence). The V gene is TRBV30, the J gene TRBJ2-7, with 15 bases that match TRBD2. Material for sequencing was peripheral blood. This TCR was recovered from a man aged 60-69 years with COVID-19, enrolled during active disease. The CDR3 here is CAWSLGLAGGSYEQYF. The CDR3 DNA reads TGTGCCTGGAGTCTGGGACTAGCGGGGGGTTCCTACGAGCAGTACTTC.